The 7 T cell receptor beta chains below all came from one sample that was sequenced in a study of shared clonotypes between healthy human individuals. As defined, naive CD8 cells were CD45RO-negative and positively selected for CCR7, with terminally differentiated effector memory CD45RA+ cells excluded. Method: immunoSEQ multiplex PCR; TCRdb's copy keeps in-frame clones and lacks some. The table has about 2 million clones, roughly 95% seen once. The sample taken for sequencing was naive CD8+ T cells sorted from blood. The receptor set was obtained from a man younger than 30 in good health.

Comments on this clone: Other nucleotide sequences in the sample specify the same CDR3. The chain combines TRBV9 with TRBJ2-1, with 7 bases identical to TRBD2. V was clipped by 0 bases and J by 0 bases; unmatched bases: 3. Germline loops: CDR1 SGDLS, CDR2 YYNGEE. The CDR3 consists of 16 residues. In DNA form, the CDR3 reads TGTGCCAGCAGCGTAGGGAGCGGGGTCTCCTACAATGAGCAGTTCTTC. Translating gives CASSVGSGVSYNEQFF.

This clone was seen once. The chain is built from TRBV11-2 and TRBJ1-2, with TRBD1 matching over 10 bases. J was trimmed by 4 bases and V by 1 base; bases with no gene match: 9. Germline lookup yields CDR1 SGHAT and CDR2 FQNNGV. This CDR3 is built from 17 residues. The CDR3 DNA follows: TGTGCCAGCAGCTTAGTTTACTCGGGACAGGGGAGCTATGGCTACACCTTC. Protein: CASSLVYSGQGSYGYTF.

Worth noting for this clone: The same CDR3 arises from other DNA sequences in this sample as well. This chain's CDR3 is CASSVGDAYEQYF. For the CDR3, the DNA is TGTGCCAGCAGCGTAGGTGATGCCTACGAGCAGTACTTC. This rearrangement joins TRBV9 to TRBJ2-7; D gene uncertain. Deletions cut 0 bases from V and 2 bases from J, with 6 bases between. CDR1 and CDR2 (germline): SGDLS, YYNGEE. The CDR3 runs to 13 residues.

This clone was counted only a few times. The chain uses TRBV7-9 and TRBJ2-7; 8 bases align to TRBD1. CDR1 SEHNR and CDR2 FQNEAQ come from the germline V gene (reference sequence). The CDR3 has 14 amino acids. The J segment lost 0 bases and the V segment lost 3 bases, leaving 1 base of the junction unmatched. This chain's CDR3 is CASSFGQGSYEQYF. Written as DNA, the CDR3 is TGTGCCAGCAGCTTCGGACAGGGCTCCTACGAGCAGTACTTC.

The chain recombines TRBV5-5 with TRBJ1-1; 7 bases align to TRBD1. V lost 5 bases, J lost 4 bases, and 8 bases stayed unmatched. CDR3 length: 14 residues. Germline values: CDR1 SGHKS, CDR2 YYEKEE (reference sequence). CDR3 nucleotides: TGTGCCAGCAGTTTTCACAGGGGAACCACTGAAGCTTTCTTT. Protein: CASSFHRGTTEAFF.

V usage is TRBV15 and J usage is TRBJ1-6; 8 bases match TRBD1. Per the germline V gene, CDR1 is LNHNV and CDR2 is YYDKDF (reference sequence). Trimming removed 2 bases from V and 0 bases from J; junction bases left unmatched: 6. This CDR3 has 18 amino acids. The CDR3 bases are TGTGCCACCAGCAGACCTCCGGGACAGGTCTCCTATAATTCACCCCTCCACTTT. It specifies CATSRPPGQVSYNSPLHF.

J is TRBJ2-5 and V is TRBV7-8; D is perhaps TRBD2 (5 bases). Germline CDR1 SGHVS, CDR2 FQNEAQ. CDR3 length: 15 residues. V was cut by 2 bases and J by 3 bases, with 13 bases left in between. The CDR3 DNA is TGTGCCAGCAGCTTACCCCGATCGGGAAAAGAGACCCAGTACTTC. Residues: CASSLPRSGKETQYF.